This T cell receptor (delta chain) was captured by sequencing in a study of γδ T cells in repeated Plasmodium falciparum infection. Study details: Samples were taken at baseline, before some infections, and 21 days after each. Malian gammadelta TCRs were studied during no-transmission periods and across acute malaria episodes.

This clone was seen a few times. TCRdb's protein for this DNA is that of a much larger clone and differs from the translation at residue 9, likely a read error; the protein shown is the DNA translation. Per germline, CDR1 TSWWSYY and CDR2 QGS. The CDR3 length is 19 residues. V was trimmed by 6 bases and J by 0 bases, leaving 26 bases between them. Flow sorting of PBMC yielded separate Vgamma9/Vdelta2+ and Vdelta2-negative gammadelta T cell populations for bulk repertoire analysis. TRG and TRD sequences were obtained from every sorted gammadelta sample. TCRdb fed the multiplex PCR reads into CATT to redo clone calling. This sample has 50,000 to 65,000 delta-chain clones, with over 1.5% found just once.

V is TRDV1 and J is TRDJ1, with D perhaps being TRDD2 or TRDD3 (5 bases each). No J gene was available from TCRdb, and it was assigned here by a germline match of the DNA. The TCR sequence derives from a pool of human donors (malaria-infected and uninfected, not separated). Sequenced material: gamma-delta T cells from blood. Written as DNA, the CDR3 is TGTGCTCTTGGTTTCCCTACGTGGGGCTGGGACCTTTACACCGATAAACTCATCTTT. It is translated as CALGFPTWGWDLYTDKLIF.